The clone carrying this T cell receptor beta chain has only a few counts. This specimen belongs to a study of identical twins. One entry per CDR3 protein, called by TCRdb with MiXCR from the 5' RACE reads. This table holds 400,000 to 550,000 distinct CDR3 sequences, 24% found once. V was trimmed by 3 bases and J by 3 bases, leaving 5 bases between them. The CDR3 is made up of 13 amino acids. The V gene's germline CDR1 is KGHSH and CDR2 LQKENI. These data were likewise used in another study, on T cells expressing NK-cell markers.

The sequencing sample was made of CD4+ T cells sorted from blood. This clonotype originated in a woman younger than 30 in good health. This chain uses TRBV18 with TRBJ2-2; D ambiguous. The CDR3, as DNA: TGTGCCAGCTCACCCCAGGACACCGGGGAGCTGTTTTTT. It specifies CASSPQDTGELFF.